The 14 T cell receptor beta chains in this list originate from one sample, sequenced in a study of blood T cell repertoires in COVID-19. Sequenced by immunoSEQ multiplex PCR; TCRdb stores in-frame clones only, minus some. The sample holds around 300,000 clones, 75% to 90% seen once. The sequenced sample consisted of peripheral blood. The receptors were gathered from a man younger than 35 with active or convalescent COVID-19.

This chain links TRBV6-5 with TRBJ2-2, with a tentative D call TRBD1 (5 bases). CDR3 length: 16 residues. V dropped 2 bases and J dropped 6 bases, with 16 bases sitting between them. Germline V gene data show CDR1 as MNHEY and CDR2 as SVGAGI. The CDR3 nucleotides are TGTGCCAGCAGTTACAGGGGATATTGGCCGGCCGGGGAGCTGTTTTTT. Translated: CASSYRGYWPAGELFF.

The rearrangement joins TRBV19 to TRBJ1-2; D not certain. The CDR3 loop spans 16 amino acids. Per the germline V gene, CDR1 is LNHDA and CDR2 is SQIVND (reference sequence). V dropped 3 bases and J dropped 4 bases, with 18 bases sitting between them. CDR3 sequence reads: CASSIAVNLVIYGYTF. The DNA for the CDR3 is TGTGCCAGTAGTATTGCGGTGAATCTTGTCATCTATGGCTACACCTTC. Using reference TRBV19 and TRBJ1-2 for the parts outside the CDR3, the full variable domain is DGGITQSPKYLFRKEGQNVTLSCEQNLNHDAMYWYRQDPGQGLRLIYYSQIVNDFQKGDIAEGYSVSREKKESFPLTVTSAQKNPTAFYLCASSIAVNLVIYGYTFGSGTRLTVV.

The gene calls are TRBV7-3 and TRBJ1-6, with 9 bases matching TRBD1. Trimming removed 5 bases from V and 6 bases from J; junction bases left unmatched: 5. The CDR3 runs to 15 residues. The germline V gene encodes CDR1 SGHTA and CDR2 FQGTGA. The CDR3 DNA follows: TGTGCCAGCAGCACGATGACAGGGGGTAATTCACCCCTCCACTTT. It codes for CASSTMTGGNSPLHF.

The rearrangement links TRBV7-9 to TRBJ2-3, with D hard to call. V was cut by 5 bases and J by 4 bases, with 7 bases left in between. Germline CDR1 is SEHNR and CDR2 is FQNEAQ (reference sequence). This CDR3 is built from 12 residues. The CDR3 sequence is CASSLEADTQYF. In DNA form, the CDR3 reads TGTGCCAGCAGCCTCGAGGCAGATACGCAGTATTTT.

This chain links TRBV10-2 with TRBJ1-2; the match to TRBD1 covers 9 bases. The V gene's germline CDR1 is WSHSY and CDR2 SAAADI. Losses at the gene ends were 5 bases for V and 2 bases for J; bases not matched to a gene: 15. The CDR3 extends over 18 amino acids. The CDR3 here is CASSRPGQGLGYNYGYTF. CDR3 in DNA: TGCGCCAGCAGTAGGCCGGGACAGGGTCTAGGCTACAACTATGGCTACACCTTC.

This chain links TRBV10-1 with TRBJ1-5; the D is unclear. The germline gives CDR1 WNHNN, CDR2 SYGVQD (reference sequence). This CDR3 has 13 residues. V was cut by 6 bases and J by 9 bases, with 15 bases left in between. In DNA form, the CDR3 reads TGCGCCAGCAGCCCTCTAATAAATTCGCCCCAGCATTTT. Its translation is CASSPLINSPQHF.

This clone was found a few times. The rearrangement uses TRBV27 and TRBJ1-6, with D uncertain. The V and J ends lost 4 bases and 4 bases respectively, with 29 bases between them. This CDR3 comprises 21 residues. The germline V gene has CDR1 MNHEY and CDR2 SMNVEV (reference sequence). CDR3 in DNA: TGTGCCAGCAGTTGGCGATTAACTAGAAACTACTCTAAACAATATAATTCACCCCTCCACTTT. Residues: CASSWRLTRNYSKQYNSPLHF.

The J gene is TRBJ2-2, the V gene TRBV7-9; 8 bases are a match to TRBD1. Germline CDR1 reads SEHNR; CDR2 reads FQNEAQ (reference sequence). The trim removed 5 bases at V and 1 base at J, leaving 3 bases unmatched. The CDR3 spans 15 residues. CDR3 sequence: CASSPDRENTGELFF. The CDR3, as DNA: TGTGCCAGCAGCCCGGACAGGGAGAACACCGGGGAGCTGTTTTTT.

In its sample, this clone was seen once. V gene TRBV19 combines with J gene TRBJ2-2, with 10 bases matching TRBD1. Germline V gene data show CDR1 as LNHDA and CDR2 as SQIVND (reference sequence). The CDR3 spans 16 residues. V trimming: 7 bases; J trimming: 5 bases; junction bases outside the gene matches: 10. CDR3 nucleotides: TGTGCCAGTACCCGGGACAGGGGAGTCGGAACCGGGGAGCTGTTTTTT. Protein: CASTRDRGVGTGELFF.

This sequence joins TRBV2 and TRBJ1-5; D may be TRBD1 (5 bases). Trimming cost V 2 bases and J 7 bases, with 12 bases left between them. The germline gives CDR1 SNHLY, CDR2 FYNNEI. The CDR3 sequence is 14 residues long. The CDR3 is CASSEWGLGQPQHF. CDR3 DNA: TGTGCCAGCAGTGAATGGGGACTTGGCCAGCCCCAGCATTTT.

The table lists this clone with many counts. This chain links TRBV6-2 or TRBV6-3 with TRBJ2-7, with D maybe TRBD2 (5 bases). V was trimmed by 6 bases and J by 8 bases, leaving 20 bases between them. The germline V gene has CDR1 MNHEY and CDR2 SVGEGT. CDR3 length: 14 residues. The CDR3 sequence is CASSERTEPTQQYF. The CDR3, as DNA: TGTGCCAGCAGCGAGCGGACGGAGCCTACGCAGCAGTACTTC.

The gene calls are TRBV7-9 and TRBJ2-1; TRBD1 matches at 7 bases. The CDR3 consists of 15 residues. CDR1 is SEHNR and CDR2 is FQNEAQ in the germline V gene (reference sequence). Germline trimming cut 5 bases from V and 10 bases from J; bases unmatched to any gene: 14. The CDR3 DNA is TGTGCCAGCAGCGCAACTCGCCAGGGGGTAGCGGAGCAGTTCTTC. It is translated as CASSATRQGVAEQFF.

The chain links TRBV18 to TRBJ1-1; 10 bases agree with TRBD1. Germline assignment: CDR1 KGHSH and CDR2 LQKENI. The CDR3 length is 14 residues. After removal of 3 bases from V and 5 bases from J, the junction contained 3 bases not matched to a gene. CDR3 DNA: TGTGCCAGCTCACCGGGACAGGGGTTGACTGAAGCTTTCTTT. It encodes CASSPGQGLTEAFF.

The J gene is TRBJ2-7, the V gene TRBV2; 10 bases match TRBD2. This CDR3 contains 14 residues. With 5 bases clipped from V and 6 bases from J, the junction kept 7 bases outside the gene matches. Germline V gene data show CDR1 as SNHLY and CDR2 as FYNNEI. CDR3 region: CASSILAGASEQYF. The CDR3 nucleotides read TGTGCCAGCAGTATCCTAGCGGGAGCTAGCGAGCAGTACTTC. Together with reference TRBV2 and TRBJ2-7, the CDR3 gives the full variable domain: EPEVTQTPSHQVTQMGQEVILRCVPISNHLYFYWYRQILGQKVEFLVSFYNNEISEKSEIFDDQFSVERPDGSNFTLKIRSTKLEDSAMYFCASSILAGASEQYFGPGTRLTVT.